Below, one T cell receptor beta chain is given with its context. Subjects with ophthalmopathy showed a Clinical Activity Score no lower than 3, a NOSPECS grade no lower than 4, and a duration shorter than 3 months. PBMCs came from 8.5 to 10 ml fresh peripheral blood. The data stem from a study of T cells in Graves' hyperthyroidism and ophthalmopathy. It was RNA transcripts that yielded the amplified TCR beta CDR3 regions. The HTBI set primed first-round TCR CDR3 RT-PCR. TCRdb independently ran MiXCR on the multiplex PCR reads; one entry per CDR3 protein. The repertoire holds 500,000 to 600,000 distinct CDR3 sequences, approximately 20% seen once, with 45% to 50% in the top ten. CDR3 length: 14 residues. Germline V gene lookup returns CDR1 KGHSH and CDR2 LQKENI. V was clipped by 0 bases and J by 6 bases, with 12 bases between them.

The J gene is TRBJ2-7, the V gene TRBV18; possible D gene TRBD2, 5 bases. Sequenced material: blood. This TCR was sampled from a man aged 35 to 55 with Graves' ophthalmopathy. This CDR3 is CASSPPPARAEQYF. The CDR3, as DNA: TGTGCCAGCTCACCACCACCGGCGAGGGCCGAGCAGTACTTC.